This T cell receptor (beta chain) was found in a study of cytomegalovirus exposure and HLA in healthy donors. The wider study: In terms of ancestry, the Caucasian-associated cluster contained about four fifths of the 350 to 450 genotyped donors. Broader study findings: V- and J-gene trimming in TCR beta was tied to a missense DCLRE1C variant by an analysis performed later.

PCR involved 60 Vbeta and 13 Jbeta primers. Produced via immunoSEQ multiplex PCR; TCRdb's table is partial and in-frame only. The sample lists 150,000 to 200,000 clones, under 80% occurring once. Regarding this clone: Its antigen is still unknown.

This CDR3 is 19 amino acids long. After removal of 2 bases from V and 0 bases from J, the junction contained 9 bases not matched to a gene. Germline V gives CDR1 SGHTA, CDR2 FQGNSA. The chain couples TRBV7-2 to TRBJ2-6; 8 bases are a match to TRBD1. The specimen was PBMCs. The TCR comes from a man aged 35-49 years in good health and CMV-seronegative. In nucleotides, the CDR3 is TGTGCCAGCAGCTTATTTCGACAGGGGATAATCTCTGGGGCCAACGTCCTGACTTTC. Residues: CASSLFRQGIISGANVLTF.